The rows below give T cell receptor beta chains drawn from one sample of a study of T cell changes during pregnancy in multiple sclerosis. Produced via immunoSEQ multiplex PCR; TCRdb's table is partial and in-frame only. The repertoire holds 40,000 to 60,000 clones, with about 90% as singletons. The sample here was CD4+ T cells from peripheral blood mononuclear cells, taken after pregnancy. Receptor source: a female donor with multiple sclerosis, enrolled in a pregnancy study. Each CDR3 is given with its conserved first and last residue. The D gene is left open where the match is weak. Size is omitted from some rows. Given values are once, few, many or a class for expanded clones.

D gene	clone size	V gene	J gene	CDR3 protein	CDR3 DNA
.	.	TRBV28	TRBJ2-7	CASSFWLADNYEQYF	TGTGCCAGCAGTTTCTGGTTAGCGGATAACTACGAGCAGTACTTC
.	.	TRBV29-1	TRBJ1-1	CSANLNTEAFF	TGCAGCGCAAACTTGAACACTGAAGCTTTCTTT
.	.	TRBV29-1	TRBJ1-1	CSVNGPGGTFF	TGCAGCGTTAACGGTCCCGGGGGTACTTTCTTT
TRBD1	once	TRBV5-1	TRBJ2-2	CASSRTGISNTGELFF	TGCGCCAGCAGCAGGACAGGGATATCGAACACCGGGGAGCTGTTTTTT
.	.	TRBV7-9	TRBJ2-7	CASSPRAEGVGEQYF	TGTGCCAGCAGCCCCCGAGCGGAGGGAGTGGGCGAGCAGTACTTC
TRBD1	.	TRBV5-4	TRBJ1-1	CASRQAGGTEAFF	TGTGCCAGCAGGCAAGCAGGGGGAACTGAAGCTTTCTTT
TRBD1	.	TRBV29-1	TRBJ1-2	CSVAGTGGPVSGYTF	TGCAGCGTTGCGGGGACAGGGGGACCCGTATCGGGCTACACCTTC
.	.	TRBV5-1	TRBJ1-4	CASTTGKGATNEKLFF	TGCGCCAGCACCACCGGGAAGGGAGCAACTAATGAAAAACTGTTTTTT
TRBD2	.	TRBV7-2	TRBJ2-7	CASSPGGTPSYEQYF	TGTGCCAGCAGCCCGGGAGGCACACCCTCCTACGAGCAGTACTTC
TRBD2	.	TRBV13	TRBJ2-1	CASSLLGRTYNEQFF	TGTGCCAGCAGCCTGCTCGGGAGGACCTACAATGAGCAGTTCTTC
.	.	TRBV28	TRBJ2-1	CASSLVQGSTYNEQFF	TGTGCCAGCAGTTTAGTTCAGGGTTCGACCTACAATGAGCAGTTCTTC
.	once	TRBV4-3	TRBJ1-4	CASSQGQGSGGEKLFF	TGCGCCAGCAGCCAAGGCCAGGGCTCGGGGGGGGAAAAACTGTTTTTT
.	.	TRBV18	TRBJ1-5	CASSPGRSQPQHF	TGTGCCAGCTCACCAGGGAGATCTCAGCCCCAGCATTTT
TRBD1	.	TRBV19	TRBJ2-3	CASSATGGTDTQYF	TGTGCCAGTAGTGCGACAGGGGGCACAGATACGCAGTATTTT
TRBD2	.	TRBV5-1	TRBJ2-1	CASSRVGGSSYNEQFF	TGCGCCAGCAGCCGGGTGGGAGGGAGTTCCTACAATGAGCAGTTCTTC
.	.	TRBV7-2	TRBJ1-1	CASSQAAGANTEAFF	TGTGCCAGCAGCCAGGCCGCAGGGGCAAACACTGAAGCTTTCTTT
.	.	TRBV7-9	TRBJ2-1	CASSLGSGGSGGDEQFF	TGTGCCAGCAGCTTAGGTTCAGGCGGGAGTGGGGGCGATGAGCAGTTCTTC
.	.	TRBV7-2	TRBJ2-1	CASSLDYPNEQFF	TGTGCCAGCAGCTTAGACTACCCCAATGAGCAGTTCTTC
TRBD2	.	TRBV5-1	TRBJ2-1	CASSLLAGAVHEQFF	TGCGCCAGCAGCTTGCTAGCGGGAGCGGTACATGAGCAGTTCTTC
TRBD1	.	TRBV19	TRBJ2-4	CATRDRGRDLNIQYF	TGTGCCACCCGGGACAGGGGGCGAGATTTGAACATTCAGTACTTC
.	.	TRBV7-9	TRBJ1-4	CASSSGPIKGTGGKLFF	TGTGCCAGCAGCAGCGGCCCGATTAAGGGGACCGGGGGAAAACTGTTTTTT
TRBD2	.	TRBV2	TRBJ2-4	CASSQGTSGSGTLGAKNIQYF	TGTGCCAGCAGTCAAGGGACTAGCGGGAGCGGAACACTCGGGGCCAAAAACATTCAGTACTTC
TRBD2	once	TRBV7-2	TRBJ2-3	CASSSTSGRASDTQYF	TGTGCCAGCAGCTCTACTAGCGGGAGGGCCTCGGATACGCAGTATTTT
.	.	TRBV18	TRBJ2-2	CASSPLEQGFTGELFF	TGTGCCAGCTCACCACTGGAGCAGGGCTTCACCGGGGAGCTGTTTTTT
TRBD2	.	TRBV29-1	TRBJ2-3	CSVGLAGVPDTQYF	TGCAGCGTTGGGTTGGCGGGAGTGCCAGATACGCAGTATTTT
TRBD2	.	TRBV6-5	TRBJ2-5	CASSYHLAGVETQYF	TGTGCCAGCAGTTACCACCTAGCGGGAGTTGAGACCCAGTACTTC
TRBD1	.	TRBV9	TRBJ1-1	CASSPQTGGLSEAFF	TGTGCCAGCAGCCCCCAGACAGGGGGACTATCTGAAGCTTTCTTT
TRBD2	.	TRBV7-3	TRBJ2-3	CASSPSAGGADTQYF	TGTGCCAGCAGCCCGTCAGCGGGAGGAGCAGATACGCAGTATTTT
TRBD1	.	TRBV5-6	TRBJ2-5	CASSSQGHETQYF	TGTGCCAGCAGCTCACAGGGGCACGAGACCCAGTACTTC
.	.	TRBV5-6	TRBJ2-5	CASSLVTGTNQETQYF	TGTGCCAGCAGCTTGGTTACAGGGACTAACCAAGAGACCCAGTACTTC
.	.	TRBV9	TRBJ1-4	CASSVGGSTNEKLFF	TGTGCCAGCAGCGTAGGAGGGTCAACTAATGAAAAACTGTTTTTT
.	.	TRBV28	TRBJ1-4	CASSLGQLATNEKLFF	TGTGCCAGCAGTTTGGGACAACTCGCAACTAATGAAAAACTGTTTTTT
TRBD2	.	TRBV6-6	TRBJ2-2	CASSRTSWRNGELFF	TGTGCCAGCAGTCGGACTAGCTGGCGGAACGGGGAGCTGTTTTTT
TRBD1	.	TRBV4-3	TRBJ1-3	CASSQGDRGLGNTIYF	TGCGCCAGCAGCCAAGGAGACAGGGGGCTCGGAAACACCATATATTTT
.	.	TRBV10-2	TRBJ1-2	CASSSQGGYGYTF	TGCGCCAGCAGTTCACAGGGCGGCTATGGCTACACCTTC
.	once	TRBV14	TRBJ2-5	CASSRATSGGQETQYF	TGTGCCAGCAGCCGAGCCACGTCCGGGGGCCAAGAGACCCAGTACTTC
.	.	TRBV5-1	TRBJ1-4	CASSLQGRDEKLFF	TGCGCCAGCAGCTTGCAGGGGCGGGATGAAAAACTGTTTTTT
.	few	TRBV25-1	TRBJ1-1	CASSLNTEAFF	TGTGCCAGCAGTTTAAACACTGAAGCTTTCTTT
TRBD2	.	TRBV7-9	TRBJ2-5	CASSLLTSGTGETQYF	TGTGCCAGCAGCTTACTGACTAGCGGGACGGGAGAGACCCAGTACTTC
TRBD2	.	TRBV4-3	TRBJ2-7	CASSQDGIASGSYEQYF	TGCGCCAGCAGCCAAGATGGTATAGCTAGCGGTTCCTACGAGCAGTACTTC
TRBD1	few	TRBV30	TRBJ2-5	CAWSAATGVATQYF	TGTGCCTGGAGTGCAGCCACAGGGGTTGCGACCCAGTACTTC